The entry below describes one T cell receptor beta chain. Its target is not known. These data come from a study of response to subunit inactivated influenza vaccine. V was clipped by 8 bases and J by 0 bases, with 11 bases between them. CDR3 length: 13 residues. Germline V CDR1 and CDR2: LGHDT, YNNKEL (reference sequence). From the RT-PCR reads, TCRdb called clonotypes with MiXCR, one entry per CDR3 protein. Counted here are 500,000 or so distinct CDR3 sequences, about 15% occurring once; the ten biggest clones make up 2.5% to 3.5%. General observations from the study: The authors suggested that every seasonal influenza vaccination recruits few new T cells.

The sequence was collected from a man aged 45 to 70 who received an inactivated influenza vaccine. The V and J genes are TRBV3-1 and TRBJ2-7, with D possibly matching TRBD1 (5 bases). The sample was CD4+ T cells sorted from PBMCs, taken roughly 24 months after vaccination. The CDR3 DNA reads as TGTGCCAGCGCCCCGACAGCCTCCTACGAGCAGTACTTC. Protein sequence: CASAPTASYEQYF.